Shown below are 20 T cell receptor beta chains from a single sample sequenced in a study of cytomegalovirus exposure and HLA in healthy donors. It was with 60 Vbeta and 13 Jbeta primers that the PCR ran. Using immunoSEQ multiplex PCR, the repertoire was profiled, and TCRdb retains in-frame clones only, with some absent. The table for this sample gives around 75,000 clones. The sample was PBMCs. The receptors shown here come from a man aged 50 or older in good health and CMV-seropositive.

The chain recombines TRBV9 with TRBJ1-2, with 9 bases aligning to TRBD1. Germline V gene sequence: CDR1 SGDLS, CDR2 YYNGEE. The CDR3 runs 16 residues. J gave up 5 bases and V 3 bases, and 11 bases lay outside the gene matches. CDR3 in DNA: TGTGCCAGCAGCGGTACAGGGGGCGGTTTTGGTTATGGCTACACCTTC. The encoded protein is CASSGTGGGFGYGYTF.

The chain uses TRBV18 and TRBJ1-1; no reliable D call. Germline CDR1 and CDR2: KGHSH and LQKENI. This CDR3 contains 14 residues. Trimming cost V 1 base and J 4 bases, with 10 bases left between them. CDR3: CASSPRERGTEAFF. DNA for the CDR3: TGTGCCAGCTCACCACGGGAGCGCGGCACTGAAGCTTTCTTT.

CDR3 in DNA: TGTGCCAGCAGCTTGGACGCACAAACTAATGAAAAACTGTTTTTT. Translated, it gives CASSLDAQTNEKLFF. The chain has TRBV5-4 and TRBJ1-4; no firm D call. The CDR3 consists of 15 residues. The V gene lost 0 bases and the J gene lost 1 base, with 7 bases spanning the gap. CDR1 and CDR2 (germline): SGHNT, YYREEE (reference sequence).

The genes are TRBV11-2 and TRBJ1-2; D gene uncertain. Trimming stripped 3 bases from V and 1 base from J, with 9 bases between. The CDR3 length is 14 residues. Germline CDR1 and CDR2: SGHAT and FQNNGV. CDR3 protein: CASSLGRINYGYTF. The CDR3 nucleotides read TGTGCCAGCAGCTTGGGCAGAATTAACTATGGCTACACCTTC.

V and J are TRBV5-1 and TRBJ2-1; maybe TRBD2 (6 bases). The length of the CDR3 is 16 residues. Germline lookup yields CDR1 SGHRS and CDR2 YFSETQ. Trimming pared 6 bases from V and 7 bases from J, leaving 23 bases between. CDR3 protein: CASNPGAREGRNEQFF. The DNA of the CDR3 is TGCGCCAGCAACCCTGGGGCGCGGGAAGGGCGGAATGAGCAGTTCTTC.

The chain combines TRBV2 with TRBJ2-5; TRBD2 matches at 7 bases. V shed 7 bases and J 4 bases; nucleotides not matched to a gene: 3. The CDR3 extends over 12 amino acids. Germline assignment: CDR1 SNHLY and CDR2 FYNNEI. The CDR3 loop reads CASIAGLETQYF. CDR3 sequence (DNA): TGTGCCAGCATAGCGGGTCTAGAGACCCAGTACTTC.

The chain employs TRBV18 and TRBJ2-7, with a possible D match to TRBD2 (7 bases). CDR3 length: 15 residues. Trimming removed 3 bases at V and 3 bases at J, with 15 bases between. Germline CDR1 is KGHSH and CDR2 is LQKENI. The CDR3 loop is CASSPGGAMSYEQYF. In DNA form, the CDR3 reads TGTGCCAGCTCACCGGGGGGGGCGATGAGCTACGAGCAGTACTTC.

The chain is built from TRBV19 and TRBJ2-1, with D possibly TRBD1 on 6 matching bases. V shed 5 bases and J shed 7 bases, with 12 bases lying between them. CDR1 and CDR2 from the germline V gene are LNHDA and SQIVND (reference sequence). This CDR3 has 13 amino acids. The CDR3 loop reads CASSSQGRNEQFF. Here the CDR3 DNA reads TGTGCCAGTAGTTCGCAGGGGCGAAATGAGCAGTTCTTC. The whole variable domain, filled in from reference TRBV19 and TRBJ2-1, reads DGGITQSPKYLFRKEGQNVTLSCEQNLNHDAMYWYRQDPGQGLRLIYYSQIVNDFQKGDIAEGYSVSREKKESFPLTVTSAQKNPTAFYLCASSSQGRNEQFFGPGTRLTVL.

The DNA for the CDR3 is TGCAGTGCCGACTATGCCGATACGCAGTATTTT. Amino acids: CSADYADTQYF. This sequence joins TRBV20-1 and TRBJ2-3; tentatively, D is TRBD2 (5 bases). Germline CDR1 and CDR2: DFQATT and SNEGSKA (reference sequence). The CDR3 consists of 11 residues. V lost 6 bases, J lost 6 bases, and 10 bases lay in between.

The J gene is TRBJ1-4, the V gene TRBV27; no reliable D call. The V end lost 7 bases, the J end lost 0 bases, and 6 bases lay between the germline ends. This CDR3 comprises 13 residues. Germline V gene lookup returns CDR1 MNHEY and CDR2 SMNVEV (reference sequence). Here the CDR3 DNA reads TGTGCCAGCAAGGGAGCAACTAATGAAAAACTGTTTTTT. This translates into CASKGATNEKLFF.

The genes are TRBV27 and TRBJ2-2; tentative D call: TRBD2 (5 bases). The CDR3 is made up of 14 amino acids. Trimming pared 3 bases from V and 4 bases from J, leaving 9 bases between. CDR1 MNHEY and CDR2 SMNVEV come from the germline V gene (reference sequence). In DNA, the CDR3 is TGTGCCAGCAGTTTGGGAGCGAGCACCGGGGAGCTGTTTTTT. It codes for CASSLGASTGELFF.

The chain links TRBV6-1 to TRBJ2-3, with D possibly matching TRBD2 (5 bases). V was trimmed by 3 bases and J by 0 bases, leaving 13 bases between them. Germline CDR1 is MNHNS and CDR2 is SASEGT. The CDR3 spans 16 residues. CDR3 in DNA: TGTGCCAGCAGTGAGCGGGTAGTCTCTAGCACAGATACGCAGTATTTT. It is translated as CASSERVVSSTDTQYF.

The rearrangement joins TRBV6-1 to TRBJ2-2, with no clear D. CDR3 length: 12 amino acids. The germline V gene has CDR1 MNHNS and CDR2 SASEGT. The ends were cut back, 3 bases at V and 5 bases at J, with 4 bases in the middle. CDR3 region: CASSESTGELFF. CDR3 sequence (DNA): TGTGCCAGCAGTGAGTCTACCGGGGAGCTGTTTTTT.

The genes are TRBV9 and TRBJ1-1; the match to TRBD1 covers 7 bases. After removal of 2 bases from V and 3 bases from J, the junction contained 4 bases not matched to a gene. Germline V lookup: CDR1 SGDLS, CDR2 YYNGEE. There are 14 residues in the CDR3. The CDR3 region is CASSVTGVDTEAFF. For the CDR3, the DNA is TGTGCCAGCAGCGTTACAGGGGTTGACACTGAAGCTTTCTTT. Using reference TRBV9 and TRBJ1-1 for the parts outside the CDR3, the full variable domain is DSGVTQTPKHLITATGQRVTLRCSPRSGDLSVYWYQQSLDQGLQFLIQYYNGEERAKGNILERFSAQQFPDLHSELNLSSLELGDSALYFCASSVTGVDTEAFFGQGTRLTVV.

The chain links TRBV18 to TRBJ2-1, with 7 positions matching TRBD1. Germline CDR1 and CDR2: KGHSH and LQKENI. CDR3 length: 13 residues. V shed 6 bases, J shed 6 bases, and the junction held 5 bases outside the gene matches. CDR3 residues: CASSPDRTNEQFF. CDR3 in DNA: TGTGCCAGCTCCCCGGACAGGACCAATGAGCAGTTCTTC.

The CDR3 DNA sequence: TGTGCCACCCGGGGGTCATTAGACAGGGGGTCGTGGACTGAAGCTTTCTTT. This gives the protein CATRGSLDRGSWTEAFF. The chain employs TRBV7-9 and TRBJ1-1; TRBD1 aligns across 9 bases. CDR1 SEHNR and CDR2 FQNEAQ come from the germline V gene (reference sequence). With V trimmed by 10 bases and J by 5 bases, 20 bases remained unmatched. The CDR3 consists of 17 residues. Full variable domain (missing parts from reference TRBV7-9 and TRBJ1-1): DTGVSQNPRHKITKRGQNVTFRCDPISEHNRLYWYRQTLGQGPEFLTYFQNEAQLEKSRLLSDRFSAERPKGSFSTLEIQRTEQGDSAMYLCATRGSLDRGSWTEAFFGQGTRLTVV.

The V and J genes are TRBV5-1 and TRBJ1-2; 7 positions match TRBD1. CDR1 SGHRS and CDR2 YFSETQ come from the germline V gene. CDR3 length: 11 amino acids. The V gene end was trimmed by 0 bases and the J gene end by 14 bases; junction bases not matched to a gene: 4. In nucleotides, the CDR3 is TGCGCCAGCAGCTTGGAGGGGGCGAAGACCTTC. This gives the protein CASSLEGAKTF.

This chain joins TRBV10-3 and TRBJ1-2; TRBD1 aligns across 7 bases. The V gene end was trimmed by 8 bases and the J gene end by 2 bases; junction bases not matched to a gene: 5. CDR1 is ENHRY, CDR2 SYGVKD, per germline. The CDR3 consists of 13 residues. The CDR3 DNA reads TGTGCCATCTGGGCGGGACAGAACTATGGCTACACCTTC. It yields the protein CAIWAGQNYGYTF.

CDR3 protein: CASTMDRGNGYTF. CDR3 in DNA: TGTGCCAGCACCATGGACAGGGGAAACGGCTACACCTTC. The V gene is TRBV6-6, the J gene TRBJ1-2; 9 bases map to TRBD1. V was pared by 7 bases and J by 8 bases, with 8 bases of the junction left unmatched. The germline CDR1 and CDR2 sequences are MNHNY and SVGAGI (reference sequence). The CDR3 extends over 13 amino acids.

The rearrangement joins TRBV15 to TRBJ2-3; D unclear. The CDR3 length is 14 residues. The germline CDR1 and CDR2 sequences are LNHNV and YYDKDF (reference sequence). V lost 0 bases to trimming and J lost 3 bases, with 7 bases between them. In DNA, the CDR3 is TGTGCCACCAGCAGAGATTTAGCAACAGATACGCAGTATTTT. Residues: CATSRDLATDTQYF.